This passage covers 7 T cell receptor beta chains from one sample sequenced in a study of blood T cell repertoires in COVID-19. Some clones are missing from TCRdb's copy, which holds only in-frame ones; the method was immunoSEQ multiplex PCR. The data contain roughly 60,000 clones, 81% of them singletons. Specimen: peripheral blood. These receptors all stem from an older man with acute or convalescent COVID-19.

The chain links TRBV5-4 to TRBJ2-7; D might be TRBD2 (5 bases). The CDR3 is 13 amino acids. CDR1 is SGHNT, CDR2 YYREEE, per germline (reference sequence). The germline V and J ends were trimmed by 3 bases and 5 bases, with 12 bases remaining between them. The CDR3 loop is CASSYLEGHEQYF. The CDR3 DNA reads TGTGCCAGCAGCTACCTCGAGGGCCACGAGCAGTACTTC.

This rearrangement joins TRBV2 to TRBJ1-2; 11 bases fit TRBD1. CDR1 and CDR2 (germline): SNHLY, FYNNEI. V shed 5 bases and J 8 bases; nucleotides not matched to a gene: 7. The CDR3 extends over 14 amino acids. The CDR3, as DNA: TGTGCCAGCAGTCCCGGACAGGGGGCGCACGGCTACACCTTC. Amino acid sequence: CASSPGQGAHGYTF. Based on the CDR3 plus reference TRBV2 and TRBJ1-2, the full variable domain is EPEVTQTPSHQVTQMGQEVILRCVPISNHLYFYWYRQILGQKVEFLVSFYNNEISEKSEIFDDQFSVERPDGSNFTLKIRSTKLEDSAMYFCASSPGQGAHGYTFGSGTRLTVV.

V gene TRBV11-2 combines with J gene TRBJ2-3; 9 bases are shared with TRBD1. Unmatched junction bases numbered 5, after V lost 2 bases and J lost 5 bases. Germline loops: CDR1 SGHAT, CDR2 FQNNGV. The CDR3 covers 15 residues. This CDR3 reads CASSLTGGTGDTQYF. For the CDR3, the DNA is TGTGCCAGCAGCTTAACAGGGGGCACGGGAGATACGCAGTATTTT.

The chain carries TRBV12-2 and TRBJ2-2; the table's D gene call, TRBD1, was not cross checked with the DNA. TRBV12-2 counts as a pseudogene. The CDR3 is 15 residues long. The CDR3 protein is CASPVDRANTGELFF. Here the CDR3 DNA reads TGTGCAAGTCCCGTGGACAGGGCGAACACCGGGGAGCTGTTTTTT.

This rearrangement joins TRBV7-2 to TRBJ2-5; D remains unclear. Germline V gene data show CDR1 as SGHTA and CDR2 as FQGNSA. Trimming stripped 2 bases from V and 4 bases from J, with 8 bases between. The CDR3 totals 13 residues. This CDR3 reads CASSLYVRETQYF. CDR3 in DNA: TGTGCCAGCAGCTTATACGTGAGAGAGACCCAGTACTTC.

This clone was found once. The V call is TRBV18, the J call TRBJ2-5, with a weak D call TRBD1 (5 bases). Trimming pared 3 bases from V and 1 base from J, leaving 9 bases between. Germline CDR1 reads KGHSH; CDR2 reads LQKENI. CDR3 length equals 14 residues. The chain's CDR3 is CASSPRQFQETQYF. The CDR3 nucleotides are TGTGCCAGCTCACCGAGACAGTTCCAAGAGACCCAGTACTTC.

The chain joins TRBV7-9 to TRBJ1-2, with 7 bases lining up with TRBD1. Germline assignment: CDR1 SEHNR and CDR2 FQNEAQ (reference sequence). V was pared by 1 base and J by 6 bases, with 5 bases of the junction left unmatched. The CDR3 runs 14 residues. The CDR3 sequence is CASSLEQGINGYTF. CDR3 DNA sequence: TGTGCCAGCAGCTTAGAACAGGGGATTAATGGCTACACCTTC.